Shown below are 25 T cell receptor beta chains from a single sample sequenced in a study of response to subunit inactivated influenza vaccine. TCRdb ran MiXCR on the RT-PCR reads and lists one entry per CDR3 protein. The table records 630,000 or so distinct CDR3 sequences, approximately 14% of them present only once. The specimen was PBMCs from blood, collected less than 13 days after vaccination. These receptors were taken from a man over 45 who received an inactivated influenza vaccine.

The chain recombines TRBV5-1 with TRBJ2-7; 7 nucleotides match TRBD1. Per germline, CDR1 SGHRS and CDR2 YFSETQ. This CDR3 has 15 residues. V shed 5 bases, J shed 2 bases, and the junction held 10 bases outside the gene matches. CDR3 in DNA: TGCGCCAGCAGTCCTCGGCCGGGACAGACCTACGAGCAGTACTTC. This translates into CASSPRPGQTYEQYF.

This clonotype has a handful of counts. V and J are TRBV3-1 and TRBJ1-1, with unresolved D. V shed 4 bases and J shed 4 bases, with 13 bases lying between them. From germline, CDR1 is LGHDT and CDR2 YNNKEL (reference sequence). The CDR3 runs to 14 residues. CDR3 coding DNA: TGTGCCAGCAGCCTGGGATCGGGGAGCACTGAAGCTTTCTTT. Translated, it gives CASSLGSGSTEAFF. Complete variable domain (other parts from reference TRBV3-1 and TRBJ1-1): DTAVSQTPKYLVTQMGNDKSIKCEQNLGHDTMYWYKQDSKKFLKIMFSYNNKELIINETVPNRFSPKSPDKAHLNLHINSLELGDSAVYFCASSLGSGSTEAFFGQGTRLTVV.

This clonotype occurred a few times. This rearrangement joins TRBV20-1 to TRBJ1-3; 7 bases are a match to TRBD1. V was clipped by 6 bases and J by 0 bases; unmatched bases: 5. CDR1 is DFQATT, CDR2 SNEGSKA, per germline (reference sequence). The CDR3 contains 14 residues. The CDR3 sequence is CSAPDRRSGNTIYF. The DNA of the CDR3 is TGCAGTGCGCCGGACAGGCGCTCTGGAAACACCATATATTTT.

For the CDR3, the DNA is TGTGCCATCAGTGAGTCAGTGGGCGCGGGCTATGGCTACACCTTC. Its protein product is CAISESVGAGYGYTF. The rearrangement joins TRBV10-3 to TRBJ1-2; D gene unclear. This CDR3 region has 15 residues. The V and J ends lost 0 bases and 4 bases respectively, with 12 bases between them. From germline, CDR1 is ENHRY and CDR2 SYGVKD.

V and J are TRBV15 and TRBJ2-7, with D possibly matching TRBD1 (5 bases). The germline V gene encodes CDR1 LNHNV and CDR2 YYDKDF (reference sequence). The CDR3 is 15 residues long. V was pared by 0 bases and J by 2 bases, with 11 bases between. For the CDR3, the DNA is TGTGCCACCAGCAGAGATTTCCCCAGGGCCTACGAGCAGTACTTC. As protein: CATSRDFPRAYEQYF.

This clonotype was observed a handful of times. The chain links TRBV5-1 to TRBJ2-4, with 10 bases aligning to TRBD1. After removal of 4 bases from V and 1 base from J, the junction contained 5 bases not matched to a gene. This CDR3 contains 16 residues. In germline, CDR1 is SGHRS, CDR2 YFSETQ. The CDR3 nucleotides are TGCGCCAGCAGCCTTCCGGGACAGGGGGCCAAAAACATTCAGTACTTC. Protein: CASSLPGQGAKNIQYF.

The chain has TRBV4-1 and TRBJ2-1; 14 bases are shared with TRBD2. J gave up 1 base and V 4 bases, and 9 bases lay outside the gene matches. In germline, CDR1 is MGHRA, CDR2 YSYEKL. CDR3 length: 19 residues. Here the CDR3 reads CASSRTTSGRGRSYNEQFF. The DNA for the CDR3 is TGCGCCAGCAGCCGCACGACTAGCGGGAGGGGAAGATCCTACAATGAGCAGTTCTTC.

In its sample, this clonotype was seen a few times. The chain employs TRBV27 and TRBJ2-1; possibly TRBD2 for D (6 bases). V was clipped by 1 base and J by 0 bases, with 13 bases between them. Germline CDR1 is MNHEY and CDR2 is SMNVEV (reference sequence). The CDR3 extends over 17 amino acids. The CDR3 nucleotides are TGTGCCAGCAGTTTATTTAGCGGTTCGAGCTCCTACAATGAGCAGTTCTTC. Translating gives CASSLFSGSSSYNEQFF.

The chain couples TRBV30 to TRBJ2-7; D tentatively fits TRBD1 or TRBD2 (6 bases each). V was trimmed by 2 bases and J by 3 bases, leaving 8 bases between them. The CDR3 has 12 amino acids. Germline V gene sequence: CDR1 GTSNPN, CDR2 SVGIG (reference sequence). The CDR3, as DNA: TGTGCCTGGAGTCGGGGGCGCTACGAGCAGTACTTC. Translation gives CAWSRGRYEQYF.

J is TRBJ1-5 and V is TRBV20-1; D remains ambiguous. This CDR3 region has 12 residues. Germline CDR1 DFQATT, CDR2 SNEGSKA (reference sequence). V was cut by 3 bases and J by 3 bases, with 6 bases left in between. CDR3 sequence (DNA): TGCAGTGCTAGCCGGGTCAATCAGCCCCAGCATTTT. It translates to CSASRVNQPQHF.

The chain joins TRBV5-1 to TRBJ2-1; D is unclear. V shed 0 bases and J shed 3 bases, with 13 bases lying between them. Germline V gene lookup returns CDR1 SGHRS and CDR2 YFSETQ. The CDR3 spans 16 residues. CDR3 sequence: CASSLARLQLYNEQFF. In nucleotides, the CDR3 is TGCGCCAGCAGCTTGGCGCGCTTACAGCTCTACAATGAGCAGTTCTTC.

The chain couples TRBV28 to TRBJ2-2, with TRBD1 matching 8 bases. From germline, CDR1 is MDHEN and CDR2 SYDVKM. J gave up 3 bases and V 10 bases, and 4 bases lay outside the gene matches. The CDR3 length is 13 residues. The DNA of the CDR3 is TGTGCCATCCAGGGGGCGGACACCGGGGAGCTGTTTTTT. Encoded protein: CAIQGADTGELFF.

The rearrangement joins TRBV27 to TRBJ2-1, with D perhaps matching TRBD2 (5 bases). Germline CDR1 reads MNHEY; CDR2 reads SMNVEV (reference sequence). The V end lost 6 bases, the J end lost 5 bases, and 17 bases lay between the germline ends. CDR3 length: 15 amino acids. The CDR3 coding sequence is TGTGCCAGCAGCCCCTCGGGGATCCCCAACAATGAGCAGTTCTTC. Amino acids: CASSPSGIPNNEQFF.

DNA for the CDR3: TGTGCCAGCAGCTTAACAGGGTATCTCCCCCAGCCCCAGCATTTT. Translation gives CASSLTGYLPQPQHF. V and J are TRBV28 and TRBJ1-5, with a weak D call TRBD1 (6 bases). V was shortened by 6 bases and J by 7 bases, with 19 bases between the two germline ends. The CDR3 has 15 amino acids. Germline-derived CDR1 and CDR2 are MDHEN and SYDVKM.

A few counts support this clonotype. The chain recombines TRBV6-1 with TRBJ2-2; TRBD1 aligns across 9 bases. V was clipped by 6 bases and J by 4 bases; unmatched bases: 6. Germline V gene sequence: CDR1 MNHNS, CDR2 SASEGT. The CDR3 contains 15 residues. In DNA, the CDR3 is TGTGCCAGCAGACGACCGGGACAGGGCACCGGGGAGCTGTTTTTT. Protein: CASRRPGQGTGELFF.

There are many counts of this clonotype. V usage is TRBV12-3 or TRBV12-4 and J usage is TRBJ2-7, with 7 bases identical to TRBD1. The junction had 9 bases not matched to a gene; V was cut back by 4 bases and J by 3 bases. This CDR3 has 15 amino acids. CDR3 in DNA: TGTGCCAGCAGTTACCGTACAGGGGTTATCTACGAGCAGTACTTC. It encodes CASSYRTGVIYEQYF.

The chain joins TRBV30 to TRBJ2-1, with D possibly matching TRBD1 (5 bases). V was cut by 1 base and J by 13 bases, with 17 bases left in between. Per germline, CDR1 GTSNPN and CDR2 SVGIG (reference sequence). The CDR3 length is 13 residues. This CDR3 reads CAWSAGHSTRQFF. The CDR3 bases are TGTGCCTGGAGTGCAGGACACAGTACCCGACAGTTCTTC.

A few counts support this clonotype. This chain joins TRBV6-1 and TRBJ1-2; TRBD1 matches at 10 bases. The CDR3 contains 13 residues. Looked up from germline, CDR1 is MNHNS and CDR2 is SASEGT. The V gene end was trimmed by 5 bases and the J gene end by 7 bases; junction bases not matched to a gene: 4. The CDR3 is CASSRQGAGGYTF. In nucleotides, the CDR3 is TGTGCCAGCAGTCGACAGGGGGCAGGTGGCTACACCTTC.

This clonotype was seen at least ten times. The chain recombines TRBV12-3 or TRBV12-4 with TRBJ1-5; 8 bases are shared with TRBD1. The trim removed 5 bases at V and 2 bases at J, leaving 11 bases unmatched. The CDR3 totals 17 residues. The CDR3 nucleotides are TGTGCCAGCAGTATACGACAGGGGTCTTTCGGCAATCAGCCCCAGCATTTT. It encodes CASSIRQGSFGNQPQHF.

The rearrangement links TRBV7-9 to TRBJ2-3; D unresolved. The CDR3 is 13 residues long. The germline V gene has CDR1 SEHNR and CDR2 FQNEAQ (reference sequence). V lost 7 bases and J lost 0, with 8 bases in between. CDR3 amino acids: CASTRPSTDTQYF. The CDR3 nucleotides read TGTGCCAGCACCAGACCCAGCACAGATACGCAGTATTTT.

This sequence joins TRBV4-1 and TRBJ2-1; D is possibly TRBD1 (5 bases). Germline loops: CDR1 MGHRA, CDR2 YSYEKL. The CDR3 covers 18 residues. Deletions cut 7 bases from V and 0 bases from J, with 22 bases between. CDR3 loop: CASTLGVLLTISYNEQFF. The DNA for the CDR3 is TGCGCCAGCACCTTAGGGGTGCTTCTCACCATCTCCTACAATGAGCAGTTCTTC.

In its sample, this clonotype was seen a few times. This rearrangement joins TRBV28 to TRBJ1-1, with 8 bases matching TRBD1. With 8 bases clipped from V and 2 bases from J, the junction kept 4 bases outside the gene matches. Germline V CDR1 and CDR2: MDHEN, SYDVKM. This CDR3 has 13 amino acids. The CDR3 sequence is CASHRGINTEAFF. The CDR3 DNA reads TGTGCCAGCCACAGGGGGATAAACACTGAAGCTTTCTTT.

This clonotype showed up just a few times. The genes are TRBV27 and TRBJ2-1, with D possibly being TRBD2 (7 bases). The germline V gene encodes CDR1 MNHEY and CDR2 SMNVEV (reference sequence). V lost 5 bases and J 7 bases, leaving 15 bases between the germline ends. The CDR3 extends over 14 amino acids. The CDR3 loop is CASSKQGLRNEQFF. CDR3 DNA: TGTGCCAGCAGTAAACAGGGACTACGGAATGAGCAGTTCTTC.

This clonotype was observed many times. This sequence joins TRBV10-3 and TRBJ1-2; 12 bases map to TRBD1. The J segment lost 8 bases and the V segment lost 8 bases, leaving 9 bases of the junction unmatched. The germline CDR1 and CDR2 sequences are ENHRY and SYGVKD. This CDR3 has 14 residues. The DNA of the CDR3 is TGTGCCATCCCACTTGGGACAGGGGGCGCGGGCTACACCTTC. It translates to CAIPLGTGGAGYTF.

This chain connects TRBV6-2 or TRBV6-3 to TRBJ1-1, with D perhaps TRBD1 (5 bases). The CDR3 consists of 12 residues. V was cut by 6 bases and J by 11 bases, with 16 bases left in between. From germline, CDR1 is MNHEY and CDR2 SVGEGT. The CDR3: CASREPGRLAFF. CDR3 bases: TGTGCCAGCAGGGAGCCGGGACGACTGGCTTTCTTT.